These 32 T cell receptor beta chains came from one sample sequenced in a study of T cell responses to AZD1222 COVID-19 vaccine. Generated by immunoSEQ multiplex PCR, the TCRdb table keeps only in-frame clones and is missing some. The data contain 35,000 to 55,000 clones, about 83% of them singletons. The sequenced sample was peripheral blood, obtained on day 0 of AZD1222 vaccination. These receptors all come from an adult in good health.

The chain is built from TRBV7-9 and TRBJ1-2; D is undetermined. The CDR3 runs to 15 residues. From germline, CDR1 is SEHNR and CDR2 FQNEAQ (reference sequence). The V end was cut by 4 bases, the J end by 0 bases, with 12 bases between. CDR3 DNA: TGTGCCAGCAGCTCAGCGGCAGGTGCTAACTATGGCTACACCTTC. Residues: CASSSAAGANYGYTF.

The chain is built from TRBV11-3 and TRBJ2-7, with a tentative D call TRBD2 (7 bases). CDR1 SGHNT and CDR2 YENEEA come from the germline V gene. The length of the CDR3 is 15 residues. Trimming took 3 bases from V and 2 from J, leaving 14 bases between them. The CDR3 loop is CASSLGEGGTYEQYF. DNA for the CDR3: TGTGCCAGCAGCTTGGGGGAGGGGGGCACCTACGAGCAGTACTTC.

The chain links TRBV28 to TRBJ1-1; 9 bases line up with TRBD1. Germline assignment: CDR1 MDHEN and CDR2 SYDVKM. The CDR3 contains 16 residues. V lost 6 bases, J lost 1 base, and 9 bases stayed unmatched. CDR3 protein: CASSLDLGQGNTEAFF. The CDR3 DNA reads as TGTGCCAGCAGCCTCGACCTGGGACAGGGGAACACTGAAGCTTTCTTT.

This chain connects TRBV2 to TRBJ2-2, with a weak D call TRBD2 (7 bases). This CDR3 is 17 amino acids long. Between the trimmed V and J ends, which lost 1 base and 7 bases, there was a span of 19 bases. The germline V gene has CDR1 SNHLY and CDR2 FYNNEI. CDR3 residues: CASSEDGGGAGGGELFF. The DNA of the CDR3 is TGTGCCAGCAGTGAAGATGGCGGGGGCGCCGGGGGCGGGGAGCTGTTTTTT.

V gene TRBV7-4 combines with J gene TRBJ2-7, with 9 bases fitting TRBD1. The CDR3 contains 15 residues. J lost 2 bases, V lost 7 bases, and 9 bases had no gene match. The germline gives CDR1 SGHVT, CDR2 SQSDAQ. CDR3 in DNA: TGTGCCAGCAACTCCCCGGGACAGGGACCCTACGAGCAGTACTTC. This sequence encodes CASNSPGQGPYEQYF.

V usage is TRBV7-2 and J usage is TRBJ2-1, with D unresolved. Germline values: CDR1 SGHTA, CDR2 FQGNSA. The CDR3 loop spans 15 amino acids. V was pared by 4 bases and J by 6 bases, with 16 bases between. CDR3 sequence: CASSSSGWRPNEQFF. Here the CDR3 DNA reads TGTGCCAGCAGCTCGTCGGGTTGGCGCCCCAATGAGCAGTTCTTC.

This chain connects TRBV6-6 to TRBJ2-2, with 8 bases matching TRBD1. The CDR3 extends over 17 amino acids. Germline V gene data show CDR1 as MNHNY and CDR2 as SVGAGI (reference sequence). Trimming at V came to 5 bases and at J to 4 bases, leaving 12 bases not matched to a gene. The CDR3 region is CASSPRGGQGGTGELFF. In DNA form, the CDR3 reads TGTGCCAGCAGTCCACGGGGAGGACAGGGAGGCACCGGGGAGCTGTTTTTT.

V and J are TRBV19 and TRBJ2-7; weak D call: TRBD1 (5 bases). Trimming cost V 4 bases and J 4 bases, with 20 bases left between them. Per germline, CDR1 LNHDA and CDR2 SQIVND (reference sequence). The CDR3 length is 16 residues. CDR3 coding DNA: TGTGCCAGTAGTACATGGCTGGAGACAGAACTATACGAGCAGTACTTC. Its protein is CASSTWLETELYEQYF.

The V call is TRBV3-1 (or the pseudogene TRBV3-2), the J call TRBJ2-5; the match to TRBD1 covers 10 bases. The CDR3 loop spans 16 amino acids. In germline, CDR1 is LGHDT, CDR2 YNNKEL (reference sequence). The junction had 4 bases not matched to a gene; V was cut back by 2 bases and J by 1 base. The DNA for the CDR3 is TGTGCCAGCAGCCAACGAAGGGACAGGGGCCAAGAGACCCAGTACTTC. This sequence encodes CASSQRRDRGQETQYF.

Of note for this clone: At one end the junction does not follow the germline gene, possibly because of a read error. This sequence joins TRBV6-2 or TRBV6-3 and TRBJ1-4; D uncertain. Germline assignment: CDR1 MNHEY and CDR2 SVGEGT. The CDR3 is made up of 13 amino acids. CDR3 coding DNA: TGTGCCAGCAGTTACGATGGTGCCGACGGGAGACTTTTT. Its protein is CASSYDGADGRLF.

The chain employs TRBV15 and TRBJ1-6, with 9 nucleotides matching TRBD1. Germline trimming cut 1 base from V and 11 bases from J; bases unmatched to any gene: 6. CDR1 and CDR2 (germline): LNHNV, YYDKDF (reference sequence). This CDR3 is built from 15 residues. The DNA for the CDR3 is TGTGCCACCAGCAGAGCTGGGGACAGGGTGGCACCCCTCCACTTT. Translation: CATSRAGDRVAPLHF.

The rearrangement uses TRBV27 and TRBJ1-5, with D possibly matching TRBD1 (5 bases). Trimming took off 5 bases at V and 6 bases at J, with 11 bases between the two ends. The germline gives CDR1 MNHEY, CDR2 SMNVEV (reference sequence). The CDR3 covers 13 residues. CDR3 protein: CASSGQGGQPQHF. CDR3 sequence (DNA): TGTGCCAGCAGTGGGCAGGGAGGTCAGCCCCAGCATTTT.

The chain has TRBV7-9 and TRBJ2-7; TRBD1 or TRBD2 may be the D gene (7 bases each). CDR3 length: 11 residues. The V gene lost 4 bases and the J gene lost 11 bases, with 12 bases spanning the gap. CDR1 SEHNR and CDR2 FQNEAQ come from the germline V gene (reference sequence). CDR3 sequence: CASSSQGGEYF. CDR3 DNA sequence: TGTGCCAGCAGCTCCCAGGGGGGGGAGTACTTC. Full variable domain (missing parts from reference TRBV7-9 and TRBJ2-7): DTGVSQNPRHKITKRGQNVTFRCDPISEHNRLYWYRQTLGQGPEFLTYFQNEAQLEKSRLLSDRFSAERPKGSFSTLEIQRTEQGDSAMYLCASSSQGGEYFGPGTRLTVT.

The gene calls are TRBV2 and TRBJ2-4; D is uncertain. The V end lost 11 bases, the J end lost 0 bases, and 11 bases lay between the germline ends. Per the germline V gene, CDR1 is SNHLY and CDR2 is FYNNEI. The CDR3 is 13 residues long. The CDR3 protein is CAVVNLAKNIQYF. The DNA for the CDR3 is TGTGCCGTCGTAAACCTAGCCAAAAACATTCAGTACTTC.

The chain is built from TRBV7-3 and TRBJ2-3; unclear D gene. The CDR3 has 12 amino acids. V lost 1 base and J 6 bases, leaving 5 bases between the germline ends. CDR1 and CDR2 (germline): SGHTA, FQGTGA. The CDR3 loop reads CASSLSSDTQYF. CDR3 bases: TGTGCCAGCAGCTTAAGCTCCGATACGCAGTATTTT. The full variable domain, its missing parts supplied by reference TRBV7-3 and TRBJ2-3, is GAGVSQTPSNKVTEKGKYVELRCDPISGHTALYWYRQSLGQGPEFLIYFQGTGAADDSGLPNDRFFAVRPEGSVSTLKIQRTERGDSAVYLCASSLSSDTQYFGPGTRLTVL.

The chain has TRBV6-1 and TRBJ2-5; perhaps D is TRBD1 or TRBD2 (5 bases each). This CDR3 contains 15 residues. Germline CDR1 reads MNHNS; CDR2 reads SASEGT. V was pared by 3 bases and J by 5 bases, with 16 bases between. CDR3 sequence: CASSDGTGLRETQYF. CDR3 nucleotides: TGTGCCAGCAGTGACGGGACGGGGCTGCGGGAGACCCAGTACTTC.

The chain employs TRBV7-9 and TRBJ1-6; tentative D call: TRBD1 (5 bases). V lost 7 bases and J lost 10, with 17 bases in between. This CDR3 spans 14 amino acids. CDR1 is SEHNR, CDR2 FQNEAQ, per germline (reference sequence). CDR3 region: CASTPGRGWSPLHF. The CDR3 bases are TGTGCCAGCACCCCGGGGAGGGGCTGGTCACCCCTCCACTTT.

The CDR3 DNA follows: TGTGCCAGCAGCGTAGCATGGGGTGCTAACTATGGCTACACCTTC. Protein product: CASSVAWGANYGYTF. The rearrangement uses TRBV9 and TRBJ1-2, with D unclear. This CDR3 contains 15 residues. The V gene's germline CDR1 is SGDLS and CDR2 YYNGEE. Trimming shortened V by 0 bases and J by 0 bases, and 9 bases separated the two germline ends.

This clone has a count of ten or more. The chain carries TRBV5-6 and TRBJ1-1; D not resolved. This CDR3 is 12 amino acids long. V lost 5 bases to trimming and J lost 5 bases, with 10 bases between them. The germline V gene encodes CDR1 SGHDT and CDR2 YYEEEE. The CDR3 loop reads CASSRSGTEAFF. DNA of the CDR3: TGTGCCAGCAGTAGGTCGGGGACTGAAGCTTTCTTT. Combining the CDR3 with reference TRBV5-6 and TRBJ1-1 gives the whole variable domain DAGVTQSPTHLIKTRGQQVTLRCSPKSGHDTVSWYQQALGQGPQFIFQYYEEEERQRGNFPDRFSGHQFPNYSSELNVNALLLGDSALYLCASSRSGTEAFFGQGTRLTVV.

The genes are TRBV28 and TRBJ2-7; unclear D gene. The length of the CDR3 is 14 residues. The germline gives CDR1 MDHEN, CDR2 SYDVKM. V lost 4 bases and J 5 bases, leaving 15 bases between the germline ends. In nucleotides, the CDR3 is TGTGCCAGCAGTTCCTATCCCCTGGGGAACGAGCAGTACTTC. This encodes CASSSYPLGNEQYF.

The chain combines TRBV19 with TRBJ2-1; D gene ambiguous. The germline V gene encodes CDR1 LNHDA and CDR2 SQIVND (reference sequence). Trimming cost V 5 bases and J 6 bases, with 14 bases left between them. The CDR3 runs to 14 residues. In DNA, the CDR3 is TGTGCCAGTAGTTACAATTTTGGATCCAATGAGCAGTTCTTC. It codes for CASSYNFGSNEQFF.

The rearrangement uses TRBV18 and TRBJ1-4, with D unclear. From germline, CDR1 is KGHSH and CDR2 LQKENI. V lost 0 bases and J 6 bases, leaving 8 bases between the germline ends. This CDR3 is 14 amino acids long. The CDR3 loop reads CASSPPRPDEKLFF. Written as DNA, the CDR3 is TGTGCCAGCTCACCACCGAGACCAGATGAAAAACTGTTTTTT. The variable domain in full, with the rest retrieved from reference TRBV18 and TRBJ1-4, is NAGVMQNPRHLVRRRGQEARLRCSPMKGHSHVYWYRQLPEEGLKFMVYLQKENIIDESGMPKERFSAEFPKEGPSILRIQQVVRGDSAAYFCASSPPRPDEKLFFGSGTQLSVL.

This clone showed up just once. The CDR3 DNA reads TGTGCCAGCAGGGAACAGGGGGCGCTAAGAGGAGAGACCCAGTACTTC. This codes for CASREQGALRGETQYF. The chain combines TRBV2 with TRBJ2-5; 9 bases line up with TRBD1. CDR3 length: 16 amino acids. Germline CDR1 and CDR2: SNHLY and FYNNEI. The J segment lost 4 bases and the V segment lost 6 bases, leaving 12 bases of the junction unmatched. Based on the CDR3 plus reference TRBV2 and TRBJ2-5, the full variable domain is EPEVTQTPSHQVTQMGQEVILRCVPISNHLYFYWYRQILGQKVEFLVSFYNNEISEKSEIFDDQFSVERPDGSNFTLKIRSTKLEDSAMYFCASREQGALRGETQYFGPGTRLLVL.

The rearrangement joins TRBV3-1 (or the pseudogene TRBV3-2) to TRBJ1-1; D is perhaps TRBD1 (5 bases). Germline CDR1 and CDR2: LGHDT and YNNKEL (reference sequence). The CDR3 has 14 amino acids. Trimming left V 1 base short and J 1 base short, with 7 bases between. The CDR3 nucleotides read TGTGCCAGCAGCCAAGGTGGGGGGAACACTGAAGCTTTCTTT. Its translation is CASSQGGGNTEAFF.

The table lists this clone with many counts. The rearrangement links TRBV12-5 to TRBJ2-4, with a possible D match to TRBD1 (6 bases). The CDR3 extends over 20 amino acids. Between the trimmed V and J ends, which lost 1 base and 1 base, there was a span of 23 bases. The germline V gene has CDR1 LGHNT and CDR2 FRNRAP. CDR3 sequence (DNA): TGTGCTAGTGGTTTGGCCTACTCCTTATACAGGGATTTGGCCAAAAACATTCAGTACTTC. It codes for CASGLAYSLYRDLAKNIQYF.

The CDR3 coding sequence is TGCGCCAGCAGCTTGGTGGTTAGCGGGACGGGGGAGCAGTACTTC. As protein: CASSLVVSGTGEQYF. V is TRBV5-1 and J is TRBJ2-7; 8 bases match TRBD2. The CDR3 contains 15 residues. The germline V gene encodes CDR1 SGHRS and CDR2 YFSETQ. Trimming took 0 bases from V and 7 from J; bases not matched to a gene: 9.

The J gene is TRBJ1-5, the V gene TRBV4-1; D may be TRBD1 (6 bases). Germline V lookup: CDR1 MGHRA, CDR2 YSYEKL. CDR3 length: 15 residues. V shed 3 bases and J shed 4 bases, with 13 bases lying between them. Here the CDR3 DNA reads TGCGCCAGCAGCCATGCACAGGGAACTAATCAGCCCCAGCATTTT. Its translation is CASSHAQGTNQPQHF.

The chain recombines TRBV2 with TRBJ2-7; 13 positions agree with TRBD2. Germline CDR1 is SNHLY and CDR2 is FYNNEI. The CDR3 is made up of 16 amino acids. Trimming took 6 bases from V and 4 from J; bases not matched to a gene: 9. The DNA for the CDR3 is TGTGCCAGCAGCTATTCTGAGACTAGCGGGAGGTACGAGCAGTACTTC. This sequence encodes CASSYSETSGRYEQYF.

The chain is built from TRBV6-5 and TRBJ1-2; TRBD1 matches at 7 bases. The J segment lost 8 bases and the V segment lost 11 bases, leaving 8 bases of the junction unmatched. The germline gives CDR1 MNHEY, CDR2 SVGAGI. CDR3 length equals 11 residues. The CDR3 sequence is CAGTGTVGYTF. Written as DNA, the CDR3 is TGTGCCGGTACCGGGACAGTGGGCTACACCTTC.

The chain joins TRBV4-1 to TRBJ1-3; D is ambiguous. Germline CDR1 reads MGHRA; CDR2 reads YSYEKL. The CDR3 covers 15 residues. V was cut by 4 bases and J by 0 bases, with 10 bases left in between. This chain's CDR3 is CASSPAGSSGNTIYF. CDR3 bases: TGCGCCAGCAGCCCGGCAGGAAGCTCTGGAAACACCATATATTTT.

The rearrangement uses TRBV7-6 and TRBJ1-4, with a weak D call TRBD1 (6 bases). The germline V gene has CDR1 SGHVS and CDR2 FNYEAQ. V was pared by 5 bases and J by 4 bases, with 8 bases between. The CDR3 totals 13 residues. CDR3 sequence: CASSQGSNEKLFF. The DNA of the CDR3 is TGTGCCAGCAGCCAGGGGAGTAATGAAAAACTGTTTTTT.

The chain carries TRBV28 and TRBJ1-5, with a possible D match to TRBD1 (6 bases). The CDR3 contains 15 residues. The germline V gene encodes CDR1 MDHEN and CDR2 SYDVKM. V lost 5 bases to trimming and J lost 0 bases, with 11 bases between them. Here the CDR3 DNA reads TGTGCCAGCAGTGGAACAGGGATTAGCAATCAGCCCCAGCATTTT. Its translation is CASSGTGISNQPQHF.